Shown below are 29 T cell receptor beta chains from a single sample sequenced in a study of cytomegalovirus exposure and HLA in healthy donors. It was with 60 Vbeta and 13 Jbeta primers that the PCR ran. Produced via immunoSEQ multiplex PCR; TCRdb's table is partial and in-frame only. The sample consists of about 180,000 clones, 55% to 75% of them appearing once. The specimen sequenced was PBMCs. These receptor sequences come from a human donor in good health.

The chain links TRBV5-6 to TRBJ1-2; no definite D call. The CDR3 runs to 13 residues. Germline lookup yields CDR1 SGHDT and CDR2 YYEEEE. V lost 2 bases, J lost 6 bases, and 11 bases lay in between. CDR3 in amino acids: CASSLASRDGYTF. The CDR3, as DNA: TGTGCCAGCAGCTTAGCGTCGAGGGATGGCTACACCTTC.

This clone was counted a few times. The chain joins TRBV5-1 to TRBJ2-7; TRBD1 is a possible D gene (6 bases). The V end was cut by 4 bases, the J end by 4 bases, with 15 bases between. Germline CDR1 and CDR2: SGHRS and YFSETQ. There are 14 residues in the CDR3. The CDR3 loop is CASSPTGISYEQYF. The CDR3 bases are TGCGCCAGCAGCCCGACAGGCATCTCTTACGAGCAGTACTTC.

The gene calls are TRBV6-5 and TRBJ1-1; D is unclear. The germline gives CDR1 MNHEY, CDR2 SVGAGI. The CDR3 consists of 14 residues. With 5 bases removed from V and 3 bases from J, the gap between germline ends came to 13 bases. The CDR3 nucleotides read TGTGCCAGCAGTCGACGGAGGCCGGACACTGAAGCTTTCTTT. Translated, it gives CASSRRRPDTEAFF.

The chain employs TRBV9 and TRBJ2-1; 7 nucleotides line up with TRBD2. Per the germline V gene, CDR1 is SGDLS and CDR2 is YYNGEE. There are 15 residues in the CDR3. J was trimmed by 2 bases and V by 5 bases; bases with no gene match: 7. The CDR3 sequence is CASSLGGSAYNEQFF. The CDR3 nucleotides read TGTGCCAGCAGTCTCGGGGGGTCGGCCTACAATGAGCAGTTCTTC.

In its sample, this clone was seen once. V gene TRBV6-6 combines with J gene TRBJ1-1; D perhaps matches TRBD1 (5 bases). The CDR3 has 14 residues. V lost 5 bases, J lost 2 bases, and 12 bases lay in between. Looked up from germline, CDR1 is MNHNY and CDR2 is SVGAGI (reference sequence). CDR3 sequence (DNA): TGTGCCAGCAGTAGGCCGGGGGGAAACACTGAAGCTTTCTTT. It specifies CASSRPGGNTEAFF.

The chain recombines TRBV2 with TRBJ2-7; 9 nucleotides line up with TRBD1. CDR3 length: 14 residues. With 6 bases clipped from V and 5 bases from J, the junction kept 8 bases outside the gene matches. The germline V gene has CDR1 SNHLY and CDR2 FYNNEI. The CDR3 bases are TGTGCCAGCAGCCCGGGGACAGGGTCCCACGAGCAGTACTTC. This sequence encodes CASSPGTGSHEQYF.

This chain connects TRBV5-6 to TRBJ1-2; D is ambiguous. The V end was cut by 2 bases, the J end by 8 bases, with 16 bases between. CDR1 and CDR2 (germline): SGHDT, YYEEEE. The CDR3 consists of 14 residues. CDR3 sequence reads: CASSFPGGIPGYTF. The CDR3 nucleotides are TGTGCCAGCAGCTTCCCTGGAGGGATTCCAGGCTACACCTTC.

The chain couples TRBV6-6 to TRBJ1-2, with 8 bases matching TRBD1. The CDR3 contains 15 residues. The V segment lost 6 bases and the J segment 4 bases; nucleotides outside the gene matches: 10. The germline CDR1 and CDR2 sequences are MNHNY and SVGAGI (reference sequence). The CDR3 DNA follows: TGTGCCAGCAGATCATCAGGGGGCATGGGCTATGGCTACACCTTC. Its translation: CASRSSGGMGYGYTF.

This clone has more than one count but fewer than ten. The chain uses TRBV2 and TRBJ2-3; tentatively, D is TRBD2 (5 bases). The CDR3 consists of 15 residues. Germline CDR1 reads SNHLY; CDR2 reads FYNNEI. With 11 bases removed from V and 6 bases from J, the gap between germline ends came to 24 bases. CDR3 bases: TGTGCCGGGTCCGGACTCAACGGCCTAACGGATACGCAGTATTTT. Translating gives CAGSGLNGLTDTQYF.

CDR3 residues: CASSSDGGFGNTEAFF. The CDR3 DNA follows: TGCGCCAGCAGCAGCGACGGGGGGTTTGGGAACACTGAAGCTTTCTTT. The J gene is TRBJ1-1, the V gene TRBV5-1, with D possibly matching TRBD1 (5 bases). Trimming took off 4 bases at V and 1 base at J, with 17 bases between the two ends. CDR1 SGHRS and CDR2 YFSETQ come from the germline V gene. The CDR3 length is 16 residues.

This sequence joins TRBV29-1 and TRBJ2-7; 9 bases map to TRBD1. The V gene end was trimmed by 7 bases and the J gene end by 4 bases; junction bases not matched to a gene: 5. CDR3 length equals 12 residues. Germline-derived CDR1 and CDR2 are SQVTM and ANQGSEA. The CDR3 bases are TGCAGCGCCGGGACAGGGTCGTACGAGCAGTACTTC. This sequence encodes CSAGTGSYEQYF.

The chain employs TRBV7-9 and TRBJ2-7; D is undetermined. The V gene lost 3 bases and the J gene lost 2 bases, with 17 bases spanning the gap. CDR1 SEHNR and CDR2 FQNEAQ come from the germline V gene (reference sequence). The CDR3 spans 16 residues. CDR3 region: CASSFRPTDGTYEQYF. The CDR3 bases are TGTGCCAGCAGCTTTCGACCTACAGACGGAACCTACGAGCAGTACTTC.

The rearrangement links TRBV10-3 to TRBJ1-1, with D possibly TRBD1 on 5 matching bases. Looked up from germline, CDR1 is ENHRY and CDR2 is SYGVKD. The CDR3 has 13 residues. V was clipped by 4 bases and J by 2 bases, with 8 bases between them. The CDR3 here is CAISGGTNTEAFF. The DNA for the CDR3 is TGTGCCATCAGTGGGGGCACCAACACTGAAGCTTTCTTT.

This rearrangement joins TRBV7-2 to TRBJ1-5, with 7 bases fitting TRBD1. Germline lookup yields CDR1 SGHTA and CDR2 FQGNSA. V shed 5 bases and J 7 bases; nucleotides not matched to a gene: 14. This CDR3 has 16 residues. The CDR3 DNA is TGTGCCAGCAGCCATGCGTTAATGGTACAGGGGCAGCCCCAGCATTTT. Its translation is CASSHALMVQGQPQHF. Together with reference TRBV7-2 and TRBJ1-5, the CDR3 gives the full variable domain: GAGVSQSPSNKVTEKGKDVELRCDPISGHTALYWYRQSLGQGLEFLIYFQGNSAPDKSGLPSDRFSAERTGGSVSTLTIQRTQQEDSAVYLCASSHALMVQGQPQHFGDGTRLSIL.

The V call is TRBV27, the J call TRBJ1-1; D may be TRBD1 (6 bases). The ends were cut back, 0 bases at V and 7 bases at J, with 12 bases in the middle. From germline, CDR1 is MNHEY and CDR2 SMNVEV (reference sequence). This CDR3 region has 14 residues. CDR3 in amino acids: CASSLSPGTREAFF. The CDR3, as DNA: TGTGCCAGCAGTTTATCGCCGGGGACACGTGAAGCTTTCTTT.

This clone came up once. The rearrangement uses TRBV30 and TRBJ2-2; unclear D gene. The CDR3 contains 11 residues. V lost 3 bases, J lost 3 bases, and 2 bases lay in between. Germline CDR1 GTSNPN, CDR2 SVGIG (reference sequence). CDR3 sequence reads: CAWSYTGELFF. The DNA of the CDR3 is TGTGCCTGGAGCTACACCGGGGAGCTGTTTTTT.

This chain connects TRBV7-6 to TRBJ1-1; tentative D call: TRBD1 (5 bases). The CDR3 sequence is 14 residues long. Germline CDR1 SGHVS, CDR2 FNYEAQ. Trimming cost V 5 bases and J 1 base, with 11 bases left between them. This CDR3 reads CASSPQGGNTEAFF. The CDR3 DNA follows: TGTGCCAGCAGCCCCCAGGGTGGGAACACTGAAGCTTTCTTT.

This chain joins TRBV2 and TRBJ2-1, with 10 bases fitting TRBD2. The junction had 20 bases not matched to a gene; V was cut back by 10 bases and J by 5 bases. CDR3 length: 18 residues. Germline CDR1 is SNHLY and CDR2 is FYNNEI. CDR3 sequence reads: CATPVRSGGATLDNEQFF. CDR3 bases: TGTGCCACCCCCGTTCGAAGCGGGGGGGCCACTTTAGACAATGAGCAGTTCTTC.

The sample holds a few counts of this clone. The chain uses TRBV27 and TRBJ1-4, with D tentatively TRBD1 (5 bases). Germline CDR1 MNHEY, CDR2 SMNVEV (reference sequence). The CDR3 length is 13 residues. Trimming shortened V by 3 bases and J by 6 bases, and 8 bases separated the two germline ends. The CDR3 protein is CASSFSGYEKLFF. The CDR3 region has the DNA TGTGCCAGCAGTTTTTCAGGGTATGAAAAACTGTTTTTT.

This clone has more than one count but fewer than ten. The V and J genes are TRBV5-5 and TRBJ1-5; TRBD1 matches at 7 bases. The ends lost 4 bases at V and 6 bases at J; junction bases unmatched: 13. This CDR3 spans 16 amino acids. CDR1 and CDR2 from the germline V gene are SGHKS and YYEKEE (reference sequence). The CDR3, as DNA: TGTGCCAGCAGCCGCTCACGGGACAGTACTTCTCAGCCCCAGCATTTT. It is translated as CASSRSRDSTSQPQHF.

The genes are TRBV7-9 and TRBJ1-1; D is uncertain. CDR1 SEHNR and CDR2 FQNEAQ come from the germline V gene (reference sequence). CDR3 size: 14 residues. Trimming removed 2 bases at V and 7 bases at J, with 14 bases between. This chain's CDR3 is CASSLTLAEGEAFF. CDR3 bases: TGTGCCAGCAGCTTAACTTTAGCGGAGGGTGAAGCTTTCTTT.

The rearrangement joins TRBV5-1 to TRBJ2-3; 14 bases match TRBD2. Germline V gene sequence: CDR1 SGHRS, CDR2 YFSETQ. CDR3 length: 19 residues. The trim removed 0 bases at V and 3 bases at J, leaving 9 bases unmatched. The CDR3 spells CASSLVRETSGGATDTQYF. The DNA for the CDR3 is TGCGCCAGCAGCTTGGTAAGGGAGACTAGCGGGGGGGCTACAGATACGCAGTATTTT.

This clone has more than one count but fewer than ten. The rearrangement uses TRBV12-5 and TRBJ2-7; weak D call: TRBD1 (6 bases). Germline V CDR1 and CDR2: LGHNT, FRNRAP. With 1 base removed from V and 6 bases from J, the gap between germline ends came to 7 bases. The CDR3 has 12 amino acids. In DNA form, the CDR3 reads TGTGCTAGTGGTTTGGGACAGGCCGAGCAGTACTTC. It is translated as CASGLGQAEQYF.

The chain is built from TRBV28 and TRBJ2-7, with a weak D call TRBD1 (5 bases). The V and J ends lost 5 bases and 12 bases respectively, with 20 bases between them. Germline loops: CDR1 MDHEN, CDR2 SYDVKM. This CDR3 contains 13 residues. Written as DNA, the CDR3 is TGTGCCAGCAGTATCTCTGACAGCCGGTCGATGTACTTC. Its translation: CASSISDSRSMYF.

This clone was counted once. This chain links TRBV27 with TRBJ2-7, with D perhaps TRBD1 (6 bases). Germline CDR1 and CDR2: MNHEY and SMNVEV (reference sequence). The CDR3 extends over 14 amino acids. Deletions cut 4 bases from V and 0 bases from J, with 10 bases between. CDR3 loop: CASSSPDSSYEQYF. DNA for the CDR3: TGTGCCAGCAGTTCCCCGGACAGCTCCTACGAGCAGTACTTC.

This clone was recorded a few times. The V and J genes are TRBV7-2 and TRBJ1-1; 10 bases align to TRBD1. The CDR3 has 16 amino acids. Germline CDR1 is SGHTA and CDR2 is FQGNSA. The trim removed 4 bases at V and 5 bases at J, leaving 10 bases unmatched. This CDR3 reads CASSSRDDRGRTEAFF. The CDR3 DNA sequence: TGTGCCAGCAGCTCTAGAGACGACAGGGGGCGGACTGAAGCTTTCTTT.

CDR3: CASRVTGGPTEAFF. CDR3 DNA sequence: TGTGCCAGCAGGGTCACAGGGGGCCCCACTGAAGCTTTCTTT. The V and J genes are TRBV6-1 and TRBJ1-1; 9 bases fit TRBD1. With V trimmed by 6 bases and J by 4 bases, 6 bases remained unmatched. The CDR3 runs to 14 residues. Germline assignment: CDR1 MNHNS and CDR2 SASEGT.

The chain employs TRBV7-9 and TRBJ2-1; tentative D call: TRBD2 (5 bases). CDR1 SEHNR and CDR2 FQNEAQ come from the germline V gene (reference sequence). Trimming shortened V by 4 bases and J by 8 bases, and 21 bases separated the two germline ends. CDR3 length: 16 amino acids. In nucleotides, the CDR3 is TGTGCCAGCAGCTCAGAGGGCTTTGACACGCAATATGAGCAGTTCTTC. Translation: CASSSEGFDTQYEQFF.

The chain carries TRBV7-2 and TRBJ2-5, with 9 bases that match TRBD2. This CDR3 has 14 residues. The V gene end was trimmed by 11 bases and the J gene end by 1 base; junction bases not matched to a gene: 8. Germline CDR1 is SGHTA and CDR2 is FQGNSA. CDR3 in DNA: TGTGCCGGCCCCGGTAGCGGGGGCCAAGAGACCCAGTACTTC. This gives the protein CAGPGSGGQETQYF.